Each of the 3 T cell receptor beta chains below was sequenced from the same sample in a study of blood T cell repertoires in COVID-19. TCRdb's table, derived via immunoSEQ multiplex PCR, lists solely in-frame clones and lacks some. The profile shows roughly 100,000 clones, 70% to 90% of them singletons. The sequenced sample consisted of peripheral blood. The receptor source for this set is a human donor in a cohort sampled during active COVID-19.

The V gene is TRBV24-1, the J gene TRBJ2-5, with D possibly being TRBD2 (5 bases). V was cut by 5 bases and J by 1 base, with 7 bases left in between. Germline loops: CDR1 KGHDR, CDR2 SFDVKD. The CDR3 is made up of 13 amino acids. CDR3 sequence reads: CATSGGSQETQYF. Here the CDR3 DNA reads TGTGCCACCAGTGGAGGGAGCCAAGAGACCCAGTACTTC.

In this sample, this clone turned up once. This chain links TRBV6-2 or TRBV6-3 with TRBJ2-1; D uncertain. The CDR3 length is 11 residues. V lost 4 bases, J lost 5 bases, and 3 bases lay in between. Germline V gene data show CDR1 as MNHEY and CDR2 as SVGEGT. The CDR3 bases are TGTGCCAGCAGTTCGGACAATGAGCAGTTCTTC. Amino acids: CASSSDNEQFF.

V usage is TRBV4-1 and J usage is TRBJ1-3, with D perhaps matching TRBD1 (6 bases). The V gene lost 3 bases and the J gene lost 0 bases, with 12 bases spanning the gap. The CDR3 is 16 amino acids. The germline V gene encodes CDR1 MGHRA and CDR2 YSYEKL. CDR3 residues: CASSQGAGVSGNTIYF. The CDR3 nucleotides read TGCGCCAGCAGCCAGGGGGCGGGCGTCTCTGGAAACACCATATATTTT.